The 5 T cell receptor beta chains below all came from one sample that was sequenced in a study of T-cell reconstitution after alpha-beta-depleted transplantation in children. Unique molecular identifiers were built into the TCRbeta library. From the PCR reads, TCRdb called clonotypes with MiXCR, one entry per CDR3 protein. The table shows some 550,000 distinct CDR3 sequences, with roughly 23% occurring only once. The specimen was PBMCs, mostly from graft donor cells, collected 360 days after TCRalphabeta/CD19-depleted stem cell transplant. These receptors all stem from a boy in the first two years of life who had a stem cell transplant for acute myeloid leukemia, so the T cells may come from the graft donor.

The sample holds a few counts of this clonotype. V and J are TRBV7-9 and TRBJ2-1; no clear D. CDR1 and CDR2 from the germline V gene are SEHNR and FQNEAQ (reference sequence). V dropped 4 bases and J dropped 9 bases, with 13 bases sitting between them. There are 13 residues in the CDR3. The CDR3 region has the DNA TGTGCCAGCAGCTCGTCCAGTTTCTCTGAGCAGTTCTTC. Its translation: CASSSSSFSEQFF.

The CDR3 DNA is TGTGCCAGCAGCTTATTAGGTGTCGCGGGCGAGCAGTACTTC. This sequence encodes CASSLLGVAGEQYF. The chain uses TRBV7-9 and TRBJ2-7; perhaps TRBD2 as D (5 bases). CDR1 and CDR2 (germline): SEHNR, FQNEAQ (reference sequence). The CDR3 consists of 14 residues. Trimming took off 2 bases at V and 6 bases at J, with 14 bases between the two ends.

This clonotype was seen at least ten times. V usage is TRBV29-1 and J usage is TRBJ2-5; TRBD1 matches at 7 bases. This CDR3 is 12 amino acids long. V was pared by 1 base and J by 11 bases, with 7 bases of the junction left unmatched. Germline values: CDR1 SQVTM, CDR2 ANQGSEA. The CDR3 sequence: CSVEVGATGQYF. CDR3 bases: TGCAGCGTTGAAGTCGGAGCGACAGGGCAGTACTTC.

This chain links TRBV5-5 with TRBJ2-1; no clear D gene. V was clipped by 2 bases and J by 0 bases, with 12 bases between them. The CDR3 runs to 16 residues. Germline V gives CDR1 SGHKS, CDR2 YYEKEE (reference sequence). The CDR3, as DNA: TGTGCCAGCAGCTTCTCAGATAGGAGCTCCTACAATGAGCAGTTCTTC. Protein: CASSFSDRSSYNEQFF.

Only a few counts were recorded for this clonotype. This chain uses TRBV20-1 with TRBJ2-3; 7 nucleotides agree with TRBD2. The germline V gene encodes CDR1 DFQATT and CDR2 SNEGSKA (reference sequence). The CDR3 extends over 15 amino acids. The trim removed 0 bases at V and 1 base at J, leaving 4 bases unmatched. As DNA, the CDR3 is TGCAGTGCTAGAGATGGGAGGGTGGGCACAGATACGCAGTATTTT. Translation: CSARDGRVGTDTQYF.